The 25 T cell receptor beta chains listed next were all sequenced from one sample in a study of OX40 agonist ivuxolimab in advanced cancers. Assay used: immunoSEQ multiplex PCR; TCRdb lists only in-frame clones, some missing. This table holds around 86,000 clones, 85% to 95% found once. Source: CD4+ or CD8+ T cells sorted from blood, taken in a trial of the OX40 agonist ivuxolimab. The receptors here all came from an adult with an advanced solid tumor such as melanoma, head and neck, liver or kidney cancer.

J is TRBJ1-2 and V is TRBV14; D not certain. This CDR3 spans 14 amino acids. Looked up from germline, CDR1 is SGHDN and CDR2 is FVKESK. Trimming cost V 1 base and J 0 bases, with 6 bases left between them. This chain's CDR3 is CASSQGAPNYGYTF. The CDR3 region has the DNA TGTGCCAGCAGCCAAGGGGCACCTAACTATGGCTACACCTTC.

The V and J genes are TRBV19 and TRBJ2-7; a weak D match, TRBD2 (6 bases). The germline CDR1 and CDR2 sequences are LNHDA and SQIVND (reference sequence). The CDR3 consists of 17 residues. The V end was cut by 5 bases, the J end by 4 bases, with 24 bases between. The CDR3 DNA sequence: TGTGCCAGTAGTCCCTCATGGGGCAGGGACTTGGTATACGAGCAGTACTTC. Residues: CASSPSWGRDLVYEQYF.

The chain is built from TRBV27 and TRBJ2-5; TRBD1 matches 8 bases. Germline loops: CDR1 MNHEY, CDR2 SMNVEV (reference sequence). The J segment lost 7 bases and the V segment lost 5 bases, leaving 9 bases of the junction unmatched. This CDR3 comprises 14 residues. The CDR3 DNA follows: TGTGCCAGCAGTACGGACAGGGAGGACTGGACCCAGTACTTC. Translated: CASSTDREDWTQYF.

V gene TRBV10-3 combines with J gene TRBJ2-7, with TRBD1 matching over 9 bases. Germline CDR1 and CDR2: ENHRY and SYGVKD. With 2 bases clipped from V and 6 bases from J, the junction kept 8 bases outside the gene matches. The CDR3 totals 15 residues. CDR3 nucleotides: TGTGCCATCAGTGAGACAGGGGGCAAAGTTGGCGAGCAGTACTTC. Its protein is CAISETGGKVGEQYF.

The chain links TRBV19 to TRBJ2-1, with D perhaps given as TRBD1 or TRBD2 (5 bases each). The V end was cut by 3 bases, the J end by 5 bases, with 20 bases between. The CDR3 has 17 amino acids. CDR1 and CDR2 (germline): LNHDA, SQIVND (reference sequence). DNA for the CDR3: TGTGCCAGTAGTATCGTGTCGGGGCCCGGTATCCACAATGAGCAGTTCTTC. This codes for CASSIVSGPGIHNEQFF.

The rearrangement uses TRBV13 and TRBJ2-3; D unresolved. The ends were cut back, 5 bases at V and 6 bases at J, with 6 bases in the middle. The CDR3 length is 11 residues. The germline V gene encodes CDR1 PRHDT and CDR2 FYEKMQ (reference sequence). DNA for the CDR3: TGTGCCAGCAGCGCAGCGGATACGCAGTATTTT. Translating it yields CASSAADTQYF.

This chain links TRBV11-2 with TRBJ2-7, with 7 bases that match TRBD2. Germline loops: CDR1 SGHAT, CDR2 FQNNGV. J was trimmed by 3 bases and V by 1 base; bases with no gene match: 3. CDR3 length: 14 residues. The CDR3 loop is CASSLVGGDYEQYF. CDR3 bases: TGTGCCAGCAGCTTAGTGGGGGGGGACTACGAGCAGTACTTC.

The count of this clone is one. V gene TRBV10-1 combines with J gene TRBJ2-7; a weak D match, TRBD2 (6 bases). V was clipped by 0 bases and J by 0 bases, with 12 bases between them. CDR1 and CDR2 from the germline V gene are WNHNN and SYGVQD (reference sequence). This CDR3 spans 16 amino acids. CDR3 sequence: CASSESGGPLSYEQYF. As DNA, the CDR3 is TGCGCCAGCAGTGAGTCGGGGGGACCCCTCTCCTACGAGCAGTACTTC.

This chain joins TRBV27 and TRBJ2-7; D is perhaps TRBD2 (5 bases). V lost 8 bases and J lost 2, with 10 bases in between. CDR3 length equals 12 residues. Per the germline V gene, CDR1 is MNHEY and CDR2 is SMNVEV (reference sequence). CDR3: CASAREPYEQYF. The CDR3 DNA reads TGTGCCAGCGCCCGGGAACCCTACGAGCAGTACTTC.

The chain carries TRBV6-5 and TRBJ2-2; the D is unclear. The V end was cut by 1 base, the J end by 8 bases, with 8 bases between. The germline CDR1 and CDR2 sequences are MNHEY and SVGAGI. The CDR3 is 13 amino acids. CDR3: CASSYFGPGELFF. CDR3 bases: TGTGCCAGCAGTTACTTCGGCCCGGGGGAGCTGTTTTTT.

The chain's CDR3 is CASSLGWRADTQYF. In nucleotides, the CDR3 is TGTGCCAGCAGCTTAGGCTGGCGGGCAGATACGCAGTATTTT. The chain uses TRBV9 and TRBJ2-3, with D possibly being TRBD2 (5 bases). CDR3 length: 14 amino acids. Trimming pared 4 bases from V and 4 bases from J, leaving 13 bases between. CDR1 and CDR2 (germline): SGDLS, YYNGEE.

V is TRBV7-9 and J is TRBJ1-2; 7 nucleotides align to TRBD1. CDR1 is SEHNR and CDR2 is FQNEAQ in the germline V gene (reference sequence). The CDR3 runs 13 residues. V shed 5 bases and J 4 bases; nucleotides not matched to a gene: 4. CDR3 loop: CASSPWDSYGYTF. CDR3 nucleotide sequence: TGTGCCAGCAGCCCCTGGGACAGCTATGGCTACACCTTC.

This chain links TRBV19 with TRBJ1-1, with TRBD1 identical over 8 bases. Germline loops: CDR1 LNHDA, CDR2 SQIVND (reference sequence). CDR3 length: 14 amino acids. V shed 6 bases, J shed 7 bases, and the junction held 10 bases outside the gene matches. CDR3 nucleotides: TGTGCCAGTAGCGTTCTGACAGGGGCAGGTGAAGCTTTCTTT. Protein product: CASSVLTGAGEAFF.

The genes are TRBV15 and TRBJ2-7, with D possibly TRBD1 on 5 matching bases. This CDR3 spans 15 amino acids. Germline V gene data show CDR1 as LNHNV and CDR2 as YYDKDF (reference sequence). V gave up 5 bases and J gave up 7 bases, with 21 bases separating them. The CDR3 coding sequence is TGTGCCACCAGCGCCCCGGGCAGGGTGGAAGGGGAGCAGTACTTC. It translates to CATSAPGRVEGEQYF.

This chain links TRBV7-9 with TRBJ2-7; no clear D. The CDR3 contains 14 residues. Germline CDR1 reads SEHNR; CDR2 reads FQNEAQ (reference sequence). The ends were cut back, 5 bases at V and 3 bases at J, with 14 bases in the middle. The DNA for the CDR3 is TGTGCCAGCAGCCCCCCCGGCTTCCTCTACGAGCAGTACTTC. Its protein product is CASSPPGFLYEQYF. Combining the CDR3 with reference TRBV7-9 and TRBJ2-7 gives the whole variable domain DTGVSQNPRHKITKRGQNVTFRCDPISEHNRLYWYRQTLGQGPEFLTYFQNEAQLEKSRLLSDRFSAERPKGSFSTLEIQRTEQGDSAMYLCASSPPGFLYEQYFGPGTRLTVT.

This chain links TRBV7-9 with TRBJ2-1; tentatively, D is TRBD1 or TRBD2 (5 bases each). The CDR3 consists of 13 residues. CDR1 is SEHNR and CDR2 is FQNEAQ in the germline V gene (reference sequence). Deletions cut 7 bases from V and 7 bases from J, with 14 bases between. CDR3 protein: CASTIGADNEQFF. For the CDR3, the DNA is TGTGCCAGCACTATCGGGGCCGATAATGAGCAGTTCTTC.

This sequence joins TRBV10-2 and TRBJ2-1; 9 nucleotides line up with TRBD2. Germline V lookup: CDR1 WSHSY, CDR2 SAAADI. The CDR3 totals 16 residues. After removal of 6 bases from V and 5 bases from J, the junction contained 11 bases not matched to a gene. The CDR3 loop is CASSPSPSGANNEQFF. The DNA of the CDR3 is TGCGCCAGCAGCCCATCCCCTAGCGGGGCCAACAATGAGCAGTTCTTC.

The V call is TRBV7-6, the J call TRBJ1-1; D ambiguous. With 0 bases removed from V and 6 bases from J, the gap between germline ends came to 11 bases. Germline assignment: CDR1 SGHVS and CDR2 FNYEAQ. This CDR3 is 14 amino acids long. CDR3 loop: CASSLASRGAEAFF. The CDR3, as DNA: TGTGCCAGCAGCTTAGCCTCTCGGGGTGCTGAAGCTTTCTTT.

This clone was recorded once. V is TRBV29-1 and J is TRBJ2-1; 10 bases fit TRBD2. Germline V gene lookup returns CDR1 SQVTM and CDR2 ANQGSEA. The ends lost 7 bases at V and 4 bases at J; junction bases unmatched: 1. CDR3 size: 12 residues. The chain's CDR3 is CSEREGYNEQFF. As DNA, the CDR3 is TGCAGCGAGCGGGAGGGTTACAATGAGCAGTTCTTC.

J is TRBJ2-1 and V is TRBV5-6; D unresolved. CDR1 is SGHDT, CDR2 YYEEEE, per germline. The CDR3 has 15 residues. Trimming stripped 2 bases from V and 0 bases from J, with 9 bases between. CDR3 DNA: TGTGCCAGCAGCTTATGGGATACCTCCTACAATGAGCAGTTCTTC. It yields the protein CASSLWDTSYNEQFF.

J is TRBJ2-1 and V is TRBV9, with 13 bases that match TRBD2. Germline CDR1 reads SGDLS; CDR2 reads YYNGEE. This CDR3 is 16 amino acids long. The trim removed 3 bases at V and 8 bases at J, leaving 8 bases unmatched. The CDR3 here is CASSALGLAGEDEQFF. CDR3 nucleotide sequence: TGTGCCAGCAGCGCCCTAGGACTAGCGGGAGAGGATGAGCAGTTCTTC.

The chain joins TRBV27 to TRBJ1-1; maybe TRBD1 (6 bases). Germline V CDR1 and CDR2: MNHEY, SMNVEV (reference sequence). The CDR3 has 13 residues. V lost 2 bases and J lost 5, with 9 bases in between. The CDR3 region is CASSLGGPTEAFF. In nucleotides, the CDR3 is TGTGCCAGCAGTTTAGGGGGCCCTACTGAAGCTTTCTTT.

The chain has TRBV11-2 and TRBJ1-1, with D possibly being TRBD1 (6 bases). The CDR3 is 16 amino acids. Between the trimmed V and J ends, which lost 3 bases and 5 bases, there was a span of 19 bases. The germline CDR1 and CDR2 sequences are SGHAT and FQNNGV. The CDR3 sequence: CASSFGFMGGRTEAFF. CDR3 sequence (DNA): TGTGCCAGCAGCTTCGGGTTTATGGGGGGGCGGACTGAAGCTTTCTTT.

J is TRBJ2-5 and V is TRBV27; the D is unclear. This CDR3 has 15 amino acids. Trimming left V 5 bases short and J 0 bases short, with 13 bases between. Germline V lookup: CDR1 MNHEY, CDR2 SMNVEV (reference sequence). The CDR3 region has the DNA TGTGCCAGCAGTGTGGGCCCTACCCACCAAGAGACCCAGTACTTC. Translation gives CASSVGPTHQETQYF.

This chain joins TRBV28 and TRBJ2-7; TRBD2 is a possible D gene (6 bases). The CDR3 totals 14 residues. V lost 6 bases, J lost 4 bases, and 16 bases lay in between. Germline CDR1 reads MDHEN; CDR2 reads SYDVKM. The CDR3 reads CASSQAGTSYEQYF. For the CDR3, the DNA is TGTGCCAGCAGCCAAGCTGGGACTTCTTACGAGCAGTACTTC.